This is a list of T cell receptor beta chains from one sample in a study of shared clonotypes between healthy human individuals. Some clones are missing from TCRdb's copy, which holds only in-frame ones; the method was immunoSEQ multiplex PCR. Of roughly 700,000 clones listed, less than 95% are singletons. Specimen: memory CD8+ T cells from PBMCs. These receptor sequences come from a man between 18 and 35 years old in good health. Some clones in this sample may be carry-over from other donors' samples. Each CDR3 is given with its conserved first and last residue. The order of the fields is clone size, V gene, J gene, D gene, CDR3 DNA, CDR3 protein. A D gene is named only where the DNA matches it firmly. The listing skips clone size in some rows; elsewhere it reads once, few, many or a size class.

>few|TRBV7-9|TRBJ1-2|TRBD1
TGTGCCAGCAGCTTAGTACAGGGGGCGGACTATGGCTACACCTTC
CASSLVQGADYGYTF
>NA|TRBV5-1|TRBJ2-2|NA
TGCGCCAGCTCCACCTACCCAGGCCGGGGCACCGGGGAGCTGTTTTTT
CASSTYPGRGTGELFF
>once|TRBV6-1|TRBJ2-7|NA
TGTGCCAGCAGTGAAGTGGGCAGTCCCTTTTACGAGCAGTACTTC
CASSEVGSPFYEQYF
>NA|TRBV27|TRBJ2-2|NA
TGTGCCAGCAGTGCTACAGAGAACACCGGGGAGCTGTTTTTT
CASSATENTGELFF
>NA|TRBV7-9|TRBJ2-7|TRBD1
TGTGCCAGCAGCTTAGCAGGGGACAGGGGGCAATACGAGCAGTACTTC
CASSLAGDRGQYEQYF
>NA|TRBV6-1|TRBJ2-6|NA
TGTGCCAGCAGTGAAGGGCAGGGGTTGAGATCTGGGGCCAACGTCCTGACTTTC
CASSEGQGLRSGANVLTF
>once|TRBV7-9|TRBJ2-1|TRBD2
TGTGCCAGCAGCTTTGGTGGCGGGAGAGTTAGCTATGAGCAGTTCTTC
CASSFGGGRVSYEQFF
>NA|TRBV9|TRBJ1-5|TRBD1
TGTGCCAGCAGCGTAGGGCAGGGGGACCCCCAGCATTTT
CASSVGQGDPQHF
>NA|TRBV29-1|TRBJ2-7|NA
TGCAGCGTTTTAGGGCAAAAGTACTACGAGCAGTACTTC
CSVLGQKYYEQYF
>NA|TRBV10-3|TRBJ1-5|NA
TGTGCCATCAGACGCGACGGCAGCAATCAGCCCCAGCATTTT
CAIRRDGSNQPQHF
>once|TRBV6-6|TRBJ1-4|TRBD1
TGTGCCAGCAGGTTAGGGGGCCAGACGAATGAAAAACTGTTTTTT
CASRLGGQTNEKLFF
>many|TRBV5-6|TRBJ2-1|NA
TGTGCCAGCAGCTTATGGACGGGAGTGGCCTACAATGAGCAGTTCTTC
CASSLWTGVAYNEQFF
>NA|TRBV9|TRBJ2-5|TRBD2
TGTGCCAGCAGCTCGCGAAGGCTAGCGGGGGTTCAAGAGACCCAGTACTTC
CASSSRRLAGVQETQYF
>few|TRBV19|TRBJ1-1|TRBD1
TGTGCCAGTAGCCAAGGACAGGGGATGAACACTGAAGCTTTCTTT
CASSQGQGMNTEAFF
>NA|TRBV27|TRBJ1-5|TRBD1
TGTGCCAGCAGGACAGGGAATCAGCCCCAGCATTTT
CASRTGNQPQHF
>NA|TRBV15|TRBJ2-7|NA
TGTGCCACCAGCGAAAGCGGATCCCTCTACGAGCAGTACTTC
CATSESGSLYEQYF